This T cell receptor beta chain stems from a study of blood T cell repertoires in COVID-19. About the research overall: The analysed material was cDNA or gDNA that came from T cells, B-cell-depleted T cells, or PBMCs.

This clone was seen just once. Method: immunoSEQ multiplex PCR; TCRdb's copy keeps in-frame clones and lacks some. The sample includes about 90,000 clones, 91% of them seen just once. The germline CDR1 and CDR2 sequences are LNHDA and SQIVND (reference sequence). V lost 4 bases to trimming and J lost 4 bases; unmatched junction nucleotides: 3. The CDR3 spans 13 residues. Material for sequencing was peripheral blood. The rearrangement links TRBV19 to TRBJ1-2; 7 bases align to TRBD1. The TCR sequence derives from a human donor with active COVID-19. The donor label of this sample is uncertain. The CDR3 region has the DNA TGTGCCAGTAGTAGACAGGGATCCTATGGCTACACCTTC. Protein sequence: CASSRQGSYGYTF.